This T cell receptor beta chain came from a study of T cells in Graves' hyperthyroidism and ophthalmopathy. Study results and caveats: A median around 5.9 months before onset, the model predicted ophthalmopathy. Most thyroid-expanded clonotypes above 0.001 were also found in blood.

The TCR beta CDR3 regions underwent amplification using RNA transcripts as the source. During a first-round RT-PCR of the TCR CDR3, the HTBI primer set was used. MiXCR, run by TCRdb on the multiplex PCR reads, gives a single entry per CDR3 protein. Of around 400,000 distinct CDR3 sequences listed, 15% to 18% are singletons. Among the patients, aged 18 to 65, hyperthyroidism was newly diagnosed and had lasted under 2 months. A patient was excluded if there was uncontrolled infection, other autoimmune disease, pregnancy or lactation. This clonotype appeared many times. What it recognizes is unknown. Germline CDR1 and CDR2: MNHEY and SMNVEV (reference sequence). This CDR3 is 17 amino acids long. J gave up 4 bases and V 0 bases, and 5 bases lay outside the gene matches.

This TCR was sampled from a woman in her late teens or twenties with Graves' hyperthyroidism that later progressed to Graves' ophthalmopathy. The chain has TRBV27 and TRBJ2-2, with TRBD2 matching 10 bases. Material: blood. The CDR3 loop is CASSLSLLAGATGELFF. The CDR3 coding sequence is TGTGCCAGCAGTTTATCGCTCCTAGCGGGAGCCACCGGGGAGCTGTTTTTT.